This is a list of T cell receptor beta chains from one sample in a study of low-dose radiotherapy and immunotherapy resistance in tumors. TCRdb fed the reads into MiXCR, producing one record per CDR3 protein. The sample comprises around 83,000 distinct CDR3 sequences, 18% of which are singletons, and 5% to 7% rests with the top ten. Sequencing used PBMCs, obtained before treatment. All receptors come from a male donor with prostate cancer. The CDR3 runs from the conserved cysteine through the conserved F or W. The D gene is left open where the match is weak. A clone size is listed for some rows: how often the clone was seen (once, few, many), or a class if it is expanded.

>-|many|TRBJ2-7|TRBV29-1
TGCAGCGCCGTCTACTACGAGCAGTACTTC
CSAVYYEQYF
>-|many|TRBJ1-1|TRBV30
TGTGCCTGGAGTGCCCGACCCCCTTTAAATGAAGCTTTCTTT
CAWSARPPLNEAFF
>-|-|TRBJ2-6|TRBV5-4
TGTGCCAGCAGCTTGCCAGGGGCCCTGAGCTCTGGGGCCAACGTCCTGACTTTC
CASSLPGALSSGANVLTF
>TRBD1|many|TRBJ2-3|TRBV5-8
TGTGCCAGCAGCAAGGGACAGGGGCCAGCTAGCACAGATACGCAGTATTTT
CASSKGQGPASTDTQYF
>TRBD2|many|TRBJ2-1|TRBV9
TGTGCCAGCAGCGTAGGGCTAGCGGGAGAGGGTGAGCAGTTCTTC
CASSVGLAGEGEQFF
>TRBD1|few|TRBJ1-5|TRBV12-3/TRBV12-4
TGTGCCAGCAGTTTCCAACAGGGGGCGATTCAGCCCCAGCATTTT
CASSFQQGAIQPQHF
>TRBD2|many|TRBJ2-7|TRBV28
TGTGCCACCATTTTTAGCGGGAACTTAGGTTACGAGCAGTACTTC
CATIFSGNLGYEQYF
>-|many|TRBJ1-2|TRBV12-2
TGTGCAAGTCGGGGTTTAGGACAGGGAGGCTATGGCTACACCTTC
CASRGLGQGGYGYTF
>-|many|TRBJ1-3|TRBV6-4
TGTGCCAGCAGTGACTCGAAGCCCGCGGCAGGGAAAATTGGAAACACCATATATTTT
CASSDSKPAAGKIGNTIYF
>-|-|TRBJ1-5|TRBV29-1
TGCAGCGTTGAGCCTTCAGGACGGACCCGCAATCAGCCCCAGCATTTT
CSVEPSGRTRNQPQHF
>TRBD1|-|TRBJ1-5|TRBV6-6
TGTGCCAGTGAAGACAGGGCTAATCAGCCCCAGCATTTT
CASEDRANQPQHF
>TRBD1|many|TRBJ1-5|TRBV20-1
TGCAGTGCTAGATCGGACAGGGTTAGCAATCAGCCCCAGCATTTT
CSARSDRVSNQPQHF
>-|once|TRBJ1-5|TRBV4-1
TGCGCCAGCAGCCAAGATTCCCCCGGGTTAAGCAATCAGCCCCAGCATTTT
CASSQDSPGLSNQPQHF
>-|many|TRBJ1-2|TRBV7-6
TGTGCCAGCAGCCCATTGGGTCGGGCTAGATCTGACTATGGCTACACCTTC
CASSPLGRARSDYGYTF
>-|many|TRBJ2-5|TRBV7-2
TGTGCCAGCAGCTTATTGGAGACCCAGTACTTC
CASSLLETQYF
>TRBD2|many|TRBJ2-1|TRBV7-2
TGTGCCAGCAGCGCTACGGGGGGGGGCCCCTATGAGCAGTTCTTC
CASSATGGGPYEQFF
>-|many|TRBJ2-1|TRBV27
TGTGCCAGCAGTTTATCCGTTCAGCGAACCTACAATGAGCAGTTCTTC
CASSLSVQRTYNEQFF
>TRBD1|few|TRBJ2-7|TRBV4-2
TGTGCCAGCAGCCAAGAGGTCGGGACAGGGCTTTACGAGCAGTACTTC
CASSQEVGTGLYEQYF
>-|many|TRBJ1-3|TRBV28
TGTGCCAGCAGTTTATTGAACTCTGGAAACACCATATATTTT
CASSLLNSGNTIYF
>TRBD1|many|TRBJ2-7|TRBV6-5
TGTGCCAGCAGTTACTCGAGGACAGGCGACTCCTACGAGCAGTACTTC
CASSYSRTGDSYEQYF
>TRBD2|-|TRBJ2-4|TRBV20-1
TGCAGTGCTAGAGATGGGACTAGCGGGAGCGGAATCATTCAGTACTTC
CSARDGTSGSGIIQYF
>-|many|TRBJ2-1|TRBV4-2
TGTGCCAGCAGCCAAGATGCAGAGAGCTCCTACAATGAGCAGTTCTTC
CASSQDAESSYNEQFF
>-|many|TRBJ2-1|TRBV12-5
TGTGCTAGTGGTTTGGACAATGAGCAGTTCTTC
CASGLDNEQFF
>-|many|TRBJ2-1|TRBV24-1
TGTGCCACCAGCCGGCCGGGATACAATGAGCAGTTCTTC
CATSRPGYNEQFF
>TRBD1|many|TRBJ2-4|TRBV30
TGTGCCTGGAGTGACCCGGGACAGGGGATGGGCATTCAGTACTTC
CAWSDPGQGMGIQYF
>TRBD2|many|TRBJ2-1|TRBV5-1
TGCGCCAGCAGCCCACTAGCGGGGGGGGACAATGAGCAGTTCTTC
CASSPLAGGDNEQFF
>-|many|TRBJ1-1|TRBV5-6
TGTGCCAGCAGCTTGATACAGGTGAACACTGAAGCTTTCTTT
CASSLIQVNTEAFF
>-|many|TRBJ2-7|TRBV5-4
TGTGCCAGCAGCTTCCCGGGGTCGGTCGACGAGCAGTACTTC
CASSFPGSVDEQYF
>-|-|TRBJ2-5|TRBV19
TGTGCCAGTAGTATATCTGAGGGCGGTTTCAAGACCCAGTACTTC
CASSISEGGFKTQYF
>-|many|TRBJ2-6|TRBV20-1
TGCAGTGCTAGCAAGGGGTCTGGGGCCAACGTCCTGACTTTC
CSASKGSGANVLTF
>-|many|TRBJ2-4|TRBV3-1
TGTGCCAGCAGCCCCGCAGGGGCCAAAAACATTCAGTACTTC
CASSPAGAKNIQYF
>-|-|TRBJ1-3|TRBV30
TGTGCCTGGAGTCTGGGACATCTCGGAAACACCATATATTTT
CAWSLGHLGNTIYF
>-|many|TRBJ1-5|TRBV3-1
TGTGCCAGCAGCCAAGATTCGACACCACATCAGCCCCAGCATTTT
CASSQDSTPHQPQHF
>-|many|TRBJ2-2|TRBV27
TGTGCCAGCAGTTATGGGGGGCCGGCCGGGGAGCTGTTTTTT
CASSYGGPAGELFF
>-|many|TRBJ2-7|TRBV5-1
TGCGCCAGCAGCTTTACGGGGGACGAGCAGTACTTC
CASSFTGDEQYF
>-|many|TRBJ2-1|TRBV11-3
TGTGCCAGCAGCGGGGACCGGGACCACATGAACAATGAGCAGTTCTTC
CASSGDRDHMNNEQFF
>-|-|TRBJ1-2|TRBV5-6
TGTGCCAGCAGCCTGGACCTACGCTATGGCTACACCTTC
CASSLDLRYGYTF
>TRBD2|medium-sized|TRBJ2-3|TRBV29-1
TGCAGCGTGAGCCCCCGATTGCAGCAGCGGGGGGGCGAGACAGATACGCAGTATTTT
CSVSPRLQQRGGETDTQYF
>-|many|TRBJ2-1|TRBV5-4
TGTGCCAGCAGCATCGTCGCTGGAGCCGGCAATGAGCAGTTCTTC
CASSIVAGAGNEQFF
>TRBD2|many|TRBJ2-2|TRBV7-2
TGTGCCTGCTACGGGGGACTAGAGGTCGGGGAGCTGTTTTTT
CACYGGLEVGELFF
>-|many|TRBJ2-7|TRBV28
TGTGCCAGCAGTTTACCCGGATCCTACGAGCAGTACTTC
CASSLPGSYEQYF
>TRBD2|many|TRBJ2-1|TRBV5-1
TGCGCCAGCCGCTACGGCGGGAGCTCCTACAATGAGCAGTTCTTC
CASRYGGSSYNEQFF
>-|many|TRBJ2-2|TRBV6-2/TRBV6-3
TGTGCCAGCAGTGAAACCCTCCGGGTGAGGGCGTCGGACACCGGGGAGCTGTTTTTT
CASSETLRVRASDTGELFF
>TRBD1|medium-sized|TRBJ1-1|TRBV19
TGTGCCAGTAGTAGTGGACAGGTTAACACTGAAGCTTTCTTT
CASSSGQVNTEAFF
>TRBD1|many|TRBJ2-7|TRBV7-3
TGTGCCAGCAGCCCCGCCAGGACAGGTCCCTACGAGCAGTACTTC
CASSPARTGPYEQYF
>-|many|TRBJ2-1|TRBV27
TGTGCCAGCAGTTTGAGGGTTGGGGTTGGCAATGAGCAGTTCTTC
CASSLRVGVGNEQFF
>-|many|TRBJ2-1|TRBV11-3
TGTGCCAGCAGCTTAGGGTCGAGGAGTTCCGAGCAGTTCTTC
CASSLGSRSSEQFF
>TRBD2|-|TRBJ2-7|TRBV4-2
TGTGCCAGCAGCCAAACTAGCGGGGGCCAGATCGAGCAGTACTTC
CASSQTSGGQIEQYF
>-|many|TRBJ2-5|TRBV27
TGTGCCAGCAGTTTAACGGATCAAGAGACCCAGTACTTC
CASSLTDQETQYF
>-|many|TRBJ2-2|TRBV20-1
TGCAGTGCTTCACTTACAATTAACACCGGGGAGCTGTTTTTT
CSASLTINTGELFF
>TRBD2|-|TRBJ2-1|TRBV28
TGTGCCAGCAAAGCGGGGATAACCTACAATGAGCAGTTCTTC
CASKAGITYNEQFF
>TRBD1|many|TRBJ1-6|TRBV19
TGTGCCAGTAGTATGACACAGGGGGCCAAAAATTCACCCCTCCACTTT
CASSMTQGAKNSPLHF
>-|many|TRBJ1-5|TRBV6-2/TRBV6-3
TGTGCCAGCAGTTACGTTCCAGGATATAATCAGCCCCAGCATTTT
CASSYVPGYNQPQHF
>-|many|TRBJ1-2|TRBV2
TGTGCCAGCACGGTAGGGGGAGATAACCGAGGCTACACCTTC
CASTVGGDNRGYTF
>TRBD2|many|TRBJ2-3|TRBV20-1
TGCAGTGCTAGAGATCGGGCCAGCGGGAGTCTCTCAGATACGCAGTATTTT
CSARDRASGSLSDTQYF
>-|many|TRBJ2-7|TRBV5-1
TGCGCCAGCAGCTTGGTTGGGGGGCCTACCTACGAGCAGTACTTC
CASSLVGGPTYEQYF
>-|few|TRBJ2-3|TRBV7-6
TGTGCCAGCAGCCCACTTCCGGGCACAGATACGCAGTATTTT
CASSPLPGTDTQYF